This T cell receptor beta chain was obtained from a study of T cells in Graves' hyperthyroidism and ophthalmopathy. Study in general: At the time of initial diagnosis and before any treatment, peripheral blood was collected.

Researchers defined stable Graves' hyperthyroidism as no ophthalmopathy progression within 18 months. Diagnoses rested on clinical symptoms, serum thyroxine and TRAb, thyroid ultrasound and orbital computed tomography. Fresh peripheral blood, approximately 10 ml, was the source of the PBMCs. The table lists this clonotype with many counts. In germline, CDR1 is SNHLY, CDR2 FYNNEI. CDR3 size: 12 residues. With 3 bases removed from V and 8 bases from J, the gap between germline ends came to 7 bases. TCR beta CDR3 sequences were amplified from RNA transcripts. The TCR CDR3 first-round RT-PCR relied on the HTBI primer set. TCRdb re-called the multiplex PCR reads through MiXCR, storing one row per CDR3 protein. The table shows roughly 420,000 distinct CDR3 sequences, with about 13% occurring only once.

The sample comprised blood. This chain connects TRBV2 to TRBJ1-4; unclear D gene. This clonotype was sampled from a woman younger than 30 with Graves' hyperthyroidism. The CDR3 bases are TGTGCCAGCAGTGACTTTGAGGAAAAACTGTTTTTT. Residues: CASSDFEEKLFF.